The 2 T cell receptor beta chains in this list originate from one sample, sequenced in a study of tissue T cells after allogeneic stem cell transplantation. Clones were sequenced by immunoSEQ multiplex PCR, and TCRdb holds only the in-frame ones, with some missing. Of about 20,000 clones in the sample, 55% to 80% were seen once. The specimen was spleen. These receptors all stem from a female BALB/c mouse in good health. Strain haplotype at MHC: H2-d.

As for this clone: Gene names refer to mouse genes. With the read ending 1 residue before the CDR3 end, the germline J gene is used to fill in that end. V usage is TRBV20 and J usage is TRBJ2-2; D remains ambiguous. Germline lookup yields CDR1 GFQATS and CDR2 STVNSAI. The CDR3 is 11 amino acids. V was cut by 6 bases and J by 1 base, with 3 bases left in between. This CDR3 is CGALNTGQLYF. The sequenced CDR3 bases are TGTGGTGCCCTAAACACCGGGCAGCTCTAC.

About this clone: The germline and genes are mouse ones. The observed sequence ends 1 residue before the CDR3 terminus, with the missing tail filled in from the germline J gene. V usage is TRBV2 and J usage is TRBJ2-7, with TRBD1 matching over 11 bases. The CDR3 has 14 residues. CDR1 and CDR2 (germline): LGHNA, YSYQKL. J lost 7 bases, V lost 2 bases, and 4 bases had no gene match. The CDR3 bases that were read are TGTGCCAGCAGCCAAAGGGACAGGGGGGGGGAACAGTAC. Its protein is CASSQRDRGGEQY. Given in full, the CDR3 is CASSQRDRGGEQYF.